There are a few counts of the clone carrying this T cell receptor (beta chain). What it binds is not known. Germline values: CDR1 MNHEY, CDR2 SVGEGT. The CDR3 contains 15 residues. V was pared by 6 bases and J by 4 bases, with 13 bases between. It was through 5'RACE template switching that TCR cDNA was made, with a universal primer site and UMIs added. In TCRdb, the 5' RACE reads were re-called with MiXCR into one record per CDR3 protein. The sample carries under 600,000 distinct CDR3 sequences, about a fifth recorded once. The sample belongs to a study of T cells after yellow fever vaccination. The study's findings and limits: Peak timing came faster in the weaker secondary response, day 5 versus 15. FACS-sorted repertoires could contain abundant clonotypes contaminating from the bulk population. Some clonotypes, a small share, were shared between CD4 and CD8 compartments.

V usage is TRBV6-2 or TRBV6-3 and J usage is TRBJ2-6, with D possibly being TRBD1 (6 bases). This TCR derives from a man aged 18 to 29 who received the YFV17D yellow fever vaccine. Sample: PBMCs, taken 20 to 25 days after the first yellow fever vaccination. For the CDR3, the DNA is TGTGCCAGCAGCCCAGGGGTTGCCGGGGCCAACGTCCTGACTTTC. Residues: CASSPGVAGANVLTF.